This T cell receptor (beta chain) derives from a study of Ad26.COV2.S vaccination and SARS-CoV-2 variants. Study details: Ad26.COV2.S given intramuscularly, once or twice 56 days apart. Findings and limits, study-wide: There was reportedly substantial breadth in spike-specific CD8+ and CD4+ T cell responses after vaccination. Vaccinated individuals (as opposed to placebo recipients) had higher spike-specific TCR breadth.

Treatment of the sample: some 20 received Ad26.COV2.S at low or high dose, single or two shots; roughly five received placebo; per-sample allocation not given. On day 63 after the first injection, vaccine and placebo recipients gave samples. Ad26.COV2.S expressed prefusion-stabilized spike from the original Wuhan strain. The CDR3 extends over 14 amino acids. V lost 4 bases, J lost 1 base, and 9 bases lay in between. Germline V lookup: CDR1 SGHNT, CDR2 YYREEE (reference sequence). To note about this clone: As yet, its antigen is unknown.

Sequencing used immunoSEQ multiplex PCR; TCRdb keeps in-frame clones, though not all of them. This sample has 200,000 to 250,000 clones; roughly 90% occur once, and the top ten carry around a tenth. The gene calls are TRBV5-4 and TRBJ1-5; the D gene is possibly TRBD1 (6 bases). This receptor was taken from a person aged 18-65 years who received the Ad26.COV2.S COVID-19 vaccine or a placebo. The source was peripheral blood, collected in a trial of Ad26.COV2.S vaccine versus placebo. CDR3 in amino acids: CASSVGGSNQPQHF. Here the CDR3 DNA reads TGTGCCAGCAGCGTAGGGGGAAGCAATCAGCCCCAGCATTTT.